A selection of T cell receptor beta chains follows, all from one sample in a study of blood T cell repertoires in COVID-19. The protocol was immunoSEQ multiplex PCR, while the TCRdb copy is restricted to in-frame clones and leaves out a portion. The sample lists 130,000 to 150,000 clones, around 87% occurring once. The specimen was peripheral blood. These receptors were collected from an elderly man with acute or convalescent COVID-19. Both conserved end residues are part of each CDR3. Each record gives: J gene, clone size, V gene, CDR3 length, D gene, CDR3 DNA, CDR3 protein. A D gene is named only where the DNA matches it firmly. The size field is filled for only some rows; it gives once, few, many or a size class.

>TRBJ1-5|-|TRBV28|13|-
TGTGCCAGCAGAAACAGGGATAGACAGCCCCAGCATTTT
CASRNRDRQPQHF
>TRBJ1-1|-|TRBV6-5|15|-
TGTGCCAGCAGTTACTCGAGGACAGCCGTCACTGAAGCTTTCTTT
CASSYSRTAVTEAFF
>TRBJ2-7|-|TRBV5-1|14|-
TGCGCCAGCAGCCCAGACGGGGGCTCCTACGAGCAGTACTTC
CASSPDGGSYEQYF
>TRBJ1-2|-|TRBV6-5|12|-
TGTGCCGCATCCGGACAAAACTATGGCTACACCTTC
CAASGQNYGYTF
>TRBJ1-1|-|TRBV5-1|13|TRBD1
TGCGCCAGCAGCTGGACAGGGTCTGCTGAAGCTTTCTTT
CASSWTGSAEAFF
>TRBJ2-1|-|TRBV28|14|-
TGTGCCAGCAGTGTGCAGGGCGCGTGGAATGAGCAGTTCTTC
CASSVQGAWNEQFF
>TRBJ1-1|once|TRBV7-9|17|-
TGTGCCAGCAGCTTAGAGTGGATTTTGAGCGGGAACACTGAAGCTTTCTTT
CASSLEWILSGNTEAFF
>TRBJ1-2|once|TRBV5-1|17|-
TGCGCCAGCAGCTGGGGGGACCCTCTCCTATTTAACTATGGCTACACCTTC
CASSWGDPLLFNYGYTF
>TRBJ1-2|-|TRBV19|12|-
TGTGCCAGTAGTAAGGACAGCTATGGCTACACCTTC
CASSKDSYGYTF
>TRBJ2-1|-|TRBV20-1|11|TRBD1
TGCAGTGCTCCCGACAGGGATGAGCAGTTCTTC
CSAPDRDEQFF
>TRBJ2-2|-|TRBV11-2|15|-
TGTGCCAGCAGCTTAGGGGCTAGCGCCACCGGGGAGCTGTTTTTT
CASSLGASATGELFF
>TRBJ1-1|-|TRBV5-8|16|TRBD1
TGTGCCAGCAGCAGGGGACAGGGGGCGATTGGCACTGAAGCTTTCTTT
CASSRGQGAIGTEAFF
>TRBJ2-2|-|TRBV7-8|13|-
TGTGCCAGCAGCAATAAAAACACCGGGGAGCTGTTTTTT
CASSNKNTGELFF
>TRBJ1-2|-|TRBV10-3|12|-
TGTGCCATCACTCCTGGGGCCTATGGCTACACCTTC
CAITPGAYGYTF
>TRBJ1-2|-|TRBV18|13|-
TGTGCCAGCTCACCAGGGCAGAGCTATGGCTACACCTTC
CASSPGQSYGYTF
>TRBJ1-1|-|TRBV25-1|12|-
TGTGCCAGCAGTGAACAGGGTACTGAAGCTTTCTTT
CASSEQGTEAFF
>TRBJ1-2|-|TRBV19|18|TRBD1
TGTGCCAGTAGGATTGGTCCTCAGTTCGGACAGGGGCATAAGGGCTACACCTTC
CASRIGPQFGQGHKGYTF
>TRBJ1-2|-|TRBV6-5|15|TRBD1
TGTGCCAGCAGTTCCCCGGACAGGAGTAACTATGGCTACACCTTC
CASSSPDRSNYGYTF
>TRBJ2-1|-|TRBV7-2|14|-
TGTGCCAGCAGCTTAGATCGACAGGGAGGCGAGCAGTTCTTC
CASSLDRQGGEQFF
>TRBJ1-3|-|TRBV6-1|12|-
TGTGCCAGCAGTGAATTGCGGAACACCATATATTTT
CASSELRNTIYF
>TRBJ1-6|-|TRBV5-1|15|TRBD1
TGCGCCAGCAGACCAAACACAGGGGGTAGTTCACCCCTCCACTTT
CASRPNTGGSSPLHF
>TRBJ2-1|-|TRBV27|16|TRBD2
TGTGCCAGCAGTTCCCCTCAGCGGGATGCTGACAATGAGCAGTTCTTC
CASSSPQRDADNEQFF
>TRBJ1-2|-|TRBV28|15|TRBD1
TGTGCCAGCAGCCCCCGTCGGACAGGGGACTATGGCTACACCTTC
CASSPRRTGDYGYTF
>TRBJ2-2|-|TRBV10-1|15|TRBD1
TGCGCCAGCAGTGATCAGGGACAGGCTGCCTGCGAGCTGTTTTTT
CASSDQGQAACELFF
>TRBJ2-3|-|TRBV5-6|14|TRBD2
TGTGCCAGCAGTTCTAGCGGAGGGGCAGATACGCAGTATTTT
CASSSSGGADTQYF
>TRBJ2-5|-|TRBV6-5|12|-
TGTGCCAGCAGTTACTCCAAAGAGACCCAGTACTTC
CASSYSKETQYF
>TRBJ2-2|-|TRBV7-8|18|TRBD2
TGTGCCAGCAGCTTAGGTCGGCTAGCGGGAACGAACACCGGGGAGCTGTTTTTT
CASSLGRLAGTNTGELFF
>TRBJ1-1|few|TRBV3-1/TRBV3-2|11|-
TGTGCCAGCAGCCGGTTAGAGGAAGCTTTCTTT
CASSRLEEAFF
>TRBJ1-4|-|TRBV6-1|15|-
TGTGCCAGCAGTGTCCGACAGACAACTAATGAAAAACTGTTTTTT
CASSVRQTTNEKLFF
>TRBJ2-7|-|TRBV27|16|TRBD1
TGTGCCAGCACCCTAATGAACCGGGACAGGGTCTACGAGCAGTACTTC
CASTLMNRDRVYEQYF
>TRBJ1-4|-|TRBV28|14|-
TGTGCCAGCAGTCCGGGAGGGGGGGAGGAAAAACTGTTTTTT
CASSPGGGEEKLFF
>TRBJ2-5|-|TRBV24-1|15|-
TGTGCCACCAGTGATGAGTCCATTCTCCAAGAGACCCAGTACTTC
CATSDESILQETQYF
>TRBJ1-1|-|TRBV5-6|13|-
TGTGCCAGCAGAAATACAGGTTACACTGAAGCTTTCTTT
CASRNTGYTEAFF
>TRBJ2-5|-|TRBV28|15|-
TGTGCCAGCAGTTTACTACTCTCGGGGAGAGAACCCCAGTACTTC
CASSLLLSGREPQYF
>TRBJ2-5|-|TRBV19|14|TRBD1
TGTGCCAGTAGGCGTAACAGGGGCCAAGAGACCCAGTACTTC
CASRRNRGQETQYF
>TRBJ2-3|once|TRBV14|14|TRBD2
TGTGCCAGCAGCCAGGGACTACTATTTGATACGCAGTATTTT
CASSQGLLFDTQYF
>TRBJ1-5|-|TRBV19|15|-
TGTGCCAGTAGATCAACAGGGTACGGCAATCAGCCCCAGCATTTT
CASRSTGYGNQPQHF
>TRBJ1-1|-|TRBV28|15|-
TGTGCCAGCAGTTTAGGAGGGTCGGTGAACACTGAAGCTTTCTTT
CASSLGGSVNTEAFF
>TRBJ1-6|-|TRBV5-6|12|-
TGTGCCAGCAGCTTCATTCTAGGAGCCCTCCACTTT
CASSFILGALHF
>TRBJ2-3|-|TRBV6-2/TRBV6-3|18|TRBD2
TGTGCCAGCAGTTACTCTGTGGCTAGCGGGTCTAGCACAGATACGCAGTATTTT
CASSYSVASGSSTDTQYF
>TRBJ1-1|-|TRBV28|14|TRBD1
TGTGCCAGCAGTGAGACAGGGGCGAGCACTGAAGCTTTCTTT
CASSETGASTEAFF
>TRBJ2-5|few|TRBV3-1/TRBV3-2|14|-
TGTGCCAGCAGCCAAGGGGCACTCCAAGAGACCCAGTACTTC
CASSQGALQETQYF
>TRBJ2-7|-|TRBV7-2|14|-
TGTGCCAGCAGCTTAGGCGAGGGCCCTTGGGAGCAGTACTTC
CASSLGEGPWEQYF
>TRBJ1-2|-|TRBV6-5|13|-
TGTGCCAGCAGTAGACCAGGGGTCTATGGCTACACCTTC
CASSRPGVYGYTF
>TRBJ2-3|few|TRBV2|13|-
TGTGCCAGCAGTACAGAGAAGCTCGATACGCAGTATTTT
CASSTEKLDTQYF
>TRBJ2-1|few|TRBV19|16|-
TGTGCCAGTAGTATATTTTCCCAGGGCCGAAGGAATGAGCAGTTCTTC
CASSIFSQGRRNEQFF
>TRBJ1-4|-|TRBV6-1|14|-
TGTGCCAGCAGTGAACTCGGGGTCGGAGAAAAACTGTTTTTT
CASSELGVGEKLFF
>TRBJ1-2|-|TRBV5-8|11|-
TGTGCCAGCAGCTACGTGCGGGGCTACACCTTC
CASSYVRGYTF
>TRBJ2-7|-|TRBV11-2|15|-
TGTGCCAGCAGCCCGGGACTCACGGAACGCTACGAGCAGTACTTC
CASSPGLTERYEQYF
>TRBJ1-2|-|TRBV3-1/TRBV3-2|14|-
TGTGCCAGCAGCCAAGGGGAGGGATTTGGTGGCTACACCTTC
CASSQGEGFGGYTF
>TRBJ2-1|many|TRBV15|16|TRBD2
TGTGCCACCAGCAGAGATCGACTAGCGGGGAGGAATGAGCAGTTCTTC
CATSRDRLAGRNEQFF
>TRBJ1-1|-|TRBV14|14|-
TGTGCCAGCAGCCCCATTCTAATGAACACTGAAGCTTTCTTT
CASSPILMNTEAFF
>TRBJ1-2|-|TRBV18|14|-
TGTGCCAGCTCACCCGGCAGGGATGGAGTTGGCTACACCTTC
CASSPGRDGVGYTF
>TRBJ2-5|-|TRBV30|13|TRBD2
TGTGCCTGGAGGCCCCGGGGGGGGGAGACCCAGTACTTC
CAWRPRGGETQYF
>TRBJ1-6|-|TRBV2|13|TRBD1
TGTGCCAGCCGCGGACAGGAAAATTCACCCCTCCACTTT
CASRGQENSPLHF